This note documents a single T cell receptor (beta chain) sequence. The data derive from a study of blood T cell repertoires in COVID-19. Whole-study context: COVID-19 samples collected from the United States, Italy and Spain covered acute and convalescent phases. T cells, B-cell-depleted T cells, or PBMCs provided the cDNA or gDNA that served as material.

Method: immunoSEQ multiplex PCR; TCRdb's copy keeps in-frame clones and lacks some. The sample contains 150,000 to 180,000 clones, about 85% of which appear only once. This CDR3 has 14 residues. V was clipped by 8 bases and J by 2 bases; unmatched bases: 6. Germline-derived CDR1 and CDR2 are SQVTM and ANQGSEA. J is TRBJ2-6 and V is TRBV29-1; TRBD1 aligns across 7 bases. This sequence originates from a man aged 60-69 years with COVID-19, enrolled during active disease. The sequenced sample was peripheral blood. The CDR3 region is CSSWTGAGANVLTF. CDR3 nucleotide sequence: TGCAGCTCCTGGACAGGTGCTGGGGCCAACGTCCTGACTTTC. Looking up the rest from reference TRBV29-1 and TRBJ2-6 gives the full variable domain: SAVISQKPSRDICQRGTSLTIQCQVDSQVTMMFWYRQQPGQSLTLIATANQGSEATYESGFVIDKFPISRPNLTFSTLTVSNMSPEDSSIYLCSSWTGAGANVLTFGAGSRLTVL.